This T cell receptor beta chain was identified in a study of cytomegalovirus exposure and HLA in healthy donors. Study outcomes and limitations: High specificity and sensitivity for cytomegalovirus status were reported for the classifier.

A word on this clone: The target antigen is unknown.

The PCR had 60 Vbeta and 13 Jbeta primers. Study processing details: It was a later analysis that counted 79 million or so unique TCR beta chains, of which roughly 11 million were shared. Clones were read by immunoSEQ multiplex PCR, and TCRdb kept only the in-frame ones, dropping some. V and J calls and clone size come straight from that table; D and trimming were deduced from the DNA. The sample includes over 150,000 clones, 70% to 75% of them seen just once. CDR3 length: 17 amino acids. Trimming left V 0 bases short and J 0 bases short, with 14 bases between. Germline assignment: CDR1 MNHNS and CDR2 SASEGT.

The TCR sequence derives from a man aged 30 to 45 in good health and CMV-seropositive. The chain is built from TRBV6-1 and TRBJ2-5, with a possible D match to TRBD1 (6 bases). The material sequenced was PBMCs. The CDR3 nucleotides read TGTGCCAGCAGTGAAGCGTGGGGGACACTCAACCAAGAGACCCAGTACTTC. Encoded protein: CASSEAWGTLNQETQYF.